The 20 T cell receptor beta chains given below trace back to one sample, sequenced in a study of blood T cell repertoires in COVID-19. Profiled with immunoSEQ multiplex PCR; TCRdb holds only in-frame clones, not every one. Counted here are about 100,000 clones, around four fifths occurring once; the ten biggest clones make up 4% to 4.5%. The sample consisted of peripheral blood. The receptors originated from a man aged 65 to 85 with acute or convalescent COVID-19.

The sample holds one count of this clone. CDR3: CASSPSGESPPLHF. The CDR3 DNA reads as TGTGCCAGCTCACCATCAGGCGAATCACCACCCCTCCACTTT. The rearrangement links TRBV18 to TRBJ1-6; D uncertain. This CDR3 spans 14 amino acids. Trimming took off 2 bases at V and 11 bases at J, with 13 bases between the two ends. Germline V gene data show CDR1 as KGHSH and CDR2 as LQKENI.

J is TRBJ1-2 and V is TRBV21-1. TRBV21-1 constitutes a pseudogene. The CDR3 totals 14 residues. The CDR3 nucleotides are TGTGCCAGCAGCAAAGACCCGGGAAACTATGGCTACACCTTC. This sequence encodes CASSKDPGNYGYTF.

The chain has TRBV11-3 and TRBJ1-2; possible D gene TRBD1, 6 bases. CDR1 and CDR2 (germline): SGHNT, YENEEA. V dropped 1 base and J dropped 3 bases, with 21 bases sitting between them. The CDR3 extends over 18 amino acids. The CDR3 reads CASSLGYLWDKNYYGYTF. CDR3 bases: TGTGCCAGCAGCTTAGGATACCTTTGGGACAAAAACTACTATGGCTACACCTTC. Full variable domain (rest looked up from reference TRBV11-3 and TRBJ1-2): EAGVVQSPRYKIIEKKQPVAFWCNPISGHNTLYWYLQNLGQGPELLIRYENEEAVDDSQLPKDRFSAERLKGVDSTLKIQPAELGDSAVYLCASSLGYLWDKNYYGYTFGSGTRLTVV.

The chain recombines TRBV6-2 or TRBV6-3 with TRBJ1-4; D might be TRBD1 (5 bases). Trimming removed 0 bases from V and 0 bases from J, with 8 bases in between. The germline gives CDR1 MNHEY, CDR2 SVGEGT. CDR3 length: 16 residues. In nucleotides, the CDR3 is TGTGCCAGCAGTTACTCGGACACTGCAACTAATGAAAAACTGTTTTTT. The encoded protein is CASSYSDTATNEKLFF.

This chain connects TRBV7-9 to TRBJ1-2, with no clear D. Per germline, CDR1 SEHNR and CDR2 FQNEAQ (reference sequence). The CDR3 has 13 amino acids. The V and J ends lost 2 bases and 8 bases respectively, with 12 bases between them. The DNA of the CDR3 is TGTGCCAGCAGCTTAAGCGCTCTGGAGGGCTACACCTTC. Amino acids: CASSLSALEGYTF.

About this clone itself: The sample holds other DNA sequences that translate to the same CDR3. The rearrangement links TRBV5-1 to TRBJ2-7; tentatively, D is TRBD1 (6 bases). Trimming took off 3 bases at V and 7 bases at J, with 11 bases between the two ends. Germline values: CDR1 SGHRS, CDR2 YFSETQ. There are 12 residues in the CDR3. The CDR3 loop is CASSSQGGEQYF. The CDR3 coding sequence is TGCGCCAGCAGCTCACAGGGTGGAGAGCAGTACTTC.

This CDR3 is CASSSGTDHNEQFF. In DNA form, the CDR3 reads TGCGCCAGCAGTTCCGGGACAGATCACAATGAGCAGTTCTTC. The chain links TRBV5-1 to TRBJ2-1, with 7 bases that match TRBD1. Germline V gives CDR1 SGHRS, CDR2 YFSETQ. V gave up 5 bases and J gave up 5 bases; unmatched junction bases: 7. The CDR3 length is 14 residues.

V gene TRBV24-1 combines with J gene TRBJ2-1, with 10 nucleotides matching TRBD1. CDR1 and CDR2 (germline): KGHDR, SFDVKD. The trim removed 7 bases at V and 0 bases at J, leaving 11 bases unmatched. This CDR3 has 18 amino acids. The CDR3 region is CATREGDRGPISYNEQFF. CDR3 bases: TGTGCCACCAGGGAAGGGGACAGGGGCCCCATCTCCTACAATGAGCAGTTCTTC.

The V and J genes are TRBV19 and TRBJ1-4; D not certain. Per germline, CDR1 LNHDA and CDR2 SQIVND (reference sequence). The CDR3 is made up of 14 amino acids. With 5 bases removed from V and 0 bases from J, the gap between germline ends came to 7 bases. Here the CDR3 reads CASSPTTTNEKLFF. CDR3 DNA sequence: TGTGCCAGTAGTCCGACTACAACTAATGAAAAACTGTTTTTT.

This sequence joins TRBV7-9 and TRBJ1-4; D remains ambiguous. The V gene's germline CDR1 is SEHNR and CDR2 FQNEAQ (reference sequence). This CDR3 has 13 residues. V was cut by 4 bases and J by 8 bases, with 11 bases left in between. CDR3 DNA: TGTGCCAGCAGCTCGAGCGGGAGAGAAAAACTGTTTTTT. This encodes CASSSSGREKLFF.

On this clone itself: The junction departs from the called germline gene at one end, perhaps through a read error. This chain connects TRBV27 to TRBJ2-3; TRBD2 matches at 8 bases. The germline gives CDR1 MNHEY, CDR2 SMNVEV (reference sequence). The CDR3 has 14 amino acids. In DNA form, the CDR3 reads TGTGCCAGCAGTTCGGGACTAGTGAGAGATGCGCAGTATTTT. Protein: CASSSGLVRDAQYF.

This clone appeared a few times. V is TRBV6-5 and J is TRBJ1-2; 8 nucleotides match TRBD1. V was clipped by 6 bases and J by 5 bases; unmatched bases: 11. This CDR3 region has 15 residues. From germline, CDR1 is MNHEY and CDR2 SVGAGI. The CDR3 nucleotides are TGTGCCAGCAGACCGGGACAGGACTCTATTTATGGCTACACCTTC. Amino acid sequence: CASRPGQDSIYGYTF.

The CDR3 sequence is CASSLLGDTEAFF. The CDR3 DNA reads as TGTGCCAGCAGTTTATTGGGAGACACTGAAGCTTTCTTT. This sequence joins TRBV12-3 or TRBV12-4 and TRBJ1-1, with D unresolved. This CDR3 is built from 13 residues. V was pared by 2 bases and J by 3 bases, with 7 bases between.

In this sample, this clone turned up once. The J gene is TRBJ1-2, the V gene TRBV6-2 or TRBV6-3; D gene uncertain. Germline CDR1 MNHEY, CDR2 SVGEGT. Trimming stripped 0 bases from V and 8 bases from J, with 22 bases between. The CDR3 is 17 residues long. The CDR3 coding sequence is TGTGCCAGCAGTTACTCGATAAGGGTGCGAGGGTCGGCGGGCTACACCTTC. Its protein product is CASSYSIRVRGSAGYTF.

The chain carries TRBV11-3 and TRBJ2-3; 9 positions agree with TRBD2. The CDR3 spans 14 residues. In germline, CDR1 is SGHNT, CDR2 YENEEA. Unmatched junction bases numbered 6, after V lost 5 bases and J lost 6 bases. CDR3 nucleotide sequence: TGTGCCAGCAGCCAAGGCGGGGGGGAGGATACGCAGTATTTT. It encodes CASSQGGGEDTQYF.

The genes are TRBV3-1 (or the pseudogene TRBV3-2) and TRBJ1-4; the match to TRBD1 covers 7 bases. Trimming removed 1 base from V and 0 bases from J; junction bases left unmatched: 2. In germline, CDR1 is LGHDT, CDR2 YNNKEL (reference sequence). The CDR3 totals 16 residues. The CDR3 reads CASSQADRATNEKLFF. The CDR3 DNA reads TGTGCCAGCAGCCAAGCCGACAGGGCAACTAATGAAAAACTGTTTTTT.

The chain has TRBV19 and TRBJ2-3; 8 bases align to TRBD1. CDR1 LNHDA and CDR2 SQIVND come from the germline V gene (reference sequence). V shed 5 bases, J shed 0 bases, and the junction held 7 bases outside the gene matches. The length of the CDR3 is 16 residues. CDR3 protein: CASSPTGAKSTDTQYF. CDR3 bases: TGTGCCAGTAGTCCGACAGGGGCAAAGAGCACAGATACGCAGTATTTT.

CDR3 nucleotides: TGTGCCAGCAGCCCAGGGGTTCACTATGGCTACACCTTC. This codes for CASSPGVHYGYTF. The rearrangement joins TRBV27 to TRBJ1-2; D might be TRBD1 (6 bases). This CDR3 spans 13 amino acids. CDR1 is MNHEY, CDR2 SMNVEV, per germline (reference sequence). V dropped 6 bases and J dropped 3 bases, with 11 bases sitting between them.

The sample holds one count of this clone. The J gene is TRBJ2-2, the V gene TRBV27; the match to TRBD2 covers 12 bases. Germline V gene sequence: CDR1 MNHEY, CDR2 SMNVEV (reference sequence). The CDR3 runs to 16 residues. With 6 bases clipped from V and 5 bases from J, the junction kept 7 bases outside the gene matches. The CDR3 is CASSNQGLAGTGELFF. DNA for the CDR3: TGTGCCAGCAGCAACCAAGGACTAGCGGGGACCGGGGAGCTGTTTTTT.

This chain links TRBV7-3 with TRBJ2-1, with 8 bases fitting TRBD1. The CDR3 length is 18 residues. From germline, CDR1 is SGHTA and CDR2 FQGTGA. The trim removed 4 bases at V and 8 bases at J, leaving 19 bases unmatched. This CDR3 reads CASSSEPDRGSILYEQFF. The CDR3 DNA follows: TGTGCCAGCAGCTCCGAACCCGACAGGGGTTCAATTCTATATGAGCAGTTCTTC.